The TCR beta chain under discussion was sequenced for a study of OX40 agonist ivuxolimab in advanced cancers. Turning to the study itself: Patients with hepatocellular carcinoma, melanoma, renal cell or head and neck cancer made up the dose-escalation patients. Participants averaged about 60 years of age (range about 23 to 80) and were 82.7% male. Treatment received earlier with anti-PD-1, anti-PD-L1 or anti-CTLA-4 agents was allowed, and over 30% had some.

The CDR3 consists of 12 residues. The germline V gene encodes CDR1 SGHTA and CDR2 FQGTGA. Sequencing was performed with immunoSEQ multiplex PCR; in TCRdb, only in-frame clones are kept and a portion is missing. Counted here are 65,000 to 95,000 clones, 80% to 90% occurring once; the ten biggest clones make up 9% to 10%. The V and J genes are TRBV7-3 and TRBJ2-7; D may be TRBD2 (6 bases). The TCR comes from an adult with an advanced solid tumor such as melanoma, head and neck, liver or kidney cancer. This specimen consisted of CD4+ or CD8+ T cells sorted from blood, obtained in a trial of the OX40 agonist ivuxolimab. Here the CDR3 DNA reads TGTGCTACGAGGCAGGGAGGCTACGAGCAGTACTTC. This translates into CATRQGGYEQYF.